Listed here is a single T cell receptor beta chain. A Seattle source enrolled patients during active infection and followed them longitudinally. The data belong to a study of blood T cell repertoires in COVID-19. Looking at the study overall: The samples span acute and convalescent COVID-19 from the United States, Italy and Spain. In each case, the material was cDNA or gDNA derived from T cells, B-cell-depleted T cells, or PBMCs.

Authors' methods: Reference gene primer amplification gave estimated nucleated cell counts. Assay: immunoSEQ multiplex PCR; the TCRdb copy retains only in-frame clones and omits some. V and J calls and clone size follow that table, whereas D and trimming were derived from the DNA. This table holds some 160,000 clones, around 87% found once. Germline V gives CDR1 SNHLY, CDR2 FYNNEI. Trimming stripped 6 bases from V and 0 bases from J, with 12 bases between. The CDR3 consists of 15 residues. The sample comprised peripheral blood. The sequence was collected from a woman in her 70s with COVID-19, enrolled during active disease. This sequence joins TRBV2 and TRBJ2-1; no reliable D call. CDR3 sequence reads: CASRGATLSYNEQFF. The CDR3 DNA reads TGTGCCAGCAGGGGCGCTACACTCTCCTACAATGAGCAGTTCTTC.